One sample yielded the 25 T cell receptor beta chains listed below, sequenced in a study of cytomegalovirus exposure and HLA in healthy donors. The primer mix had 60 Vbeta and 13 Jbeta primers. Generated by immunoSEQ multiplex PCR, the TCRdb table keeps only in-frame clones and is missing some. The sample shows 65,000 to 85,000 clones, over 70% of them seen only once. The source material was PBMCs. The receptors stem from a man aged 50 to 59 in good health and CMV-seropositive.

CDR3: CASSQSTGSSGNTIYF. CDR3 in DNA: TGCGCCAGCAGCCAGTCCACAGGGAGCTCTGGAAACACCATATATTTT. The gene calls are TRBV4-3 and TRBJ1-3; the D gene is possibly TRBD1 (6 bases). Germline V lookup: CDR1 LGHNA, CDR2 YSLEER. CDR3 length equals 16 residues. V was cut by 3 bases and J by 0 bases, with 12 bases left in between.

This clone is a singleton in its sample. The J gene is TRBJ2-5, the V gene TRBV7-2; 11 nucleotides line up with TRBD2. CDR3 length: 14 residues. After removal of 5 bases from V and 5 bases from J, the junction contained 4 bases not matched to a gene. Germline-derived CDR1 and CDR2 are SGHTA and FQGNSA. The CDR3 protein is CASSGSGRGETQYF. The DNA for the CDR3 is TGTGCCAGCAGCGGTAGCGGGAGGGGGGAGACCCAGTACTTC.

This clone was detected only once. A junction boundary mismatches the germline segment, possibly from a read error. The chain joins TRBV7-9 to TRBJ1-5; D may be TRBD1 (6 bases). The germline V gene encodes CDR1 SEHNR and CDR2 FQNEAQ (reference sequence). CDR3 length: 15 amino acids. The CDR3 nucleotides are TGTTCCAGCAGCTCATACAGGGACGGCAATCAGCCCCAGCATTTT. Translation: CSSSSYRDGNQPQHF.

This clone was recorded a few times. The rearrangement links TRBV11-2 to TRBJ2-7; 10 bases align to TRBD2. The CDR3 is 16 residues long. J lost 5 bases, V lost 5 bases, and 12 bases had no gene match. The germline CDR1 and CDR2 sequences are SGHAT and FQNNGV. CDR3 protein: CASSPQASGSIHEQYF. The CDR3 coding sequence is TGTGCCAGCAGCCCCCAGGCTAGCGGGAGTATCCACGAGCAGTACTTC.

The chain couples TRBV30 to TRBJ2-1; tentative D call: TRBD1 (6 bases). Germline V gives CDR1 GTSNPN, CDR2 SVGIG (reference sequence). Between the trimmed V and J ends, which lost 4 bases and 9 bases, there was a span of 13 bases. This CDR3 comprises 12 residues. The CDR3 DNA sequence: TGTGCCTGGACTCAGGGGAAGGCTGAGCAGTTCTTC. Residues: CAWTQGKAEQFF.

This clone was detected a few times. The CDR3 reads CASSIGGRVYEQYF. The CDR3 coding sequence is TGTGCCAGTAGTATAGGAGGCAGGGTTTACGAGCAGTACTTC. The J gene is TRBJ2-5, the V gene TRBV19; D is perhaps TRBD1 (5 bases). Near its end, the DNA agrees better with TRBJ2-7, so the J call may be wrong. CDR1 is LNHDA, CDR2 SQIVND, per germline (reference sequence). This CDR3 spans 14 amino acids.

The rearrangement links TRBV12-5 to TRBJ2-7; unclear D gene. Trimming cost V 5 bases and J 4 bases, with 6 bases left between them. The CDR3 length is 11 residues. Per germline, CDR1 LGHNT and CDR2 FRNRAP. The CDR3 DNA is TGTGCTAGTGGTCCCCATTACGAGCAGTACTTC. Amino acids: CASGPHYEQYF.

The chain employs TRBV5-8 and TRBJ1-1, with D tentatively TRBD1 (5 bases). This CDR3 is built from 13 residues. Trimming took off 2 bases at V and 1 base at J, with 6 bases between the two ends. Germline values: CDR1 SGHTS, CDR2 YDEGEE. The CDR3: CASSLTGNTEAFF. The CDR3 region has the DNA TGTGCCAGCAGCTTAACAGGGAACACTGAAGCTTTCTTT. The full variable domain, rest sourced from reference TRBV5-8 and TRBJ1-1, is EAGVTQSPTHLIKTRGQQATLRCSPISGHTSVYWYQQALGLGLQFLLWYDEGEERNRGNFPPRFSGRQFPNYSSELNVNALELEDSALYLCASSLTGNTEAFFGQGTRLTVV.

The chain carries TRBV6-5 and TRBJ2-7; the D is unclear. V was shortened by 4 bases and J by 3 bases, with 16 bases between the two germline ends. Germline CDR1 and CDR2: MNHEY and SVGAGI. The CDR3 extends over 15 amino acids. CDR3 DNA sequence: TGTGCCAGCAGTTCCCAAAGCAACAGCCACTACGAGCAGTACTTC. It specifies CASSSQSNSHYEQYF.

Worth noting for this clone: One end of the junction is discordant with germline, which a read error may explain. The chain links TRBV7-9 to TRBJ1-4; 8 bases match TRBD1. The CDR3 covers 16 residues. In germline, CDR1 is SEHNR, CDR2 FQNEAQ (reference sequence). The CDR3 is CSSSRQGKRTNEKLFF. CDR3 DNA sequence: TGTTCCAGCAGCCGACAGGGGAAGAGGACTAATGAAAAACTGTTTTTT.

This clone was seen more than once but under ten times. This rearrangement joins TRBV6-6 to TRBJ1-2, with D tentatively TRBD1 (6 bases). V lost 2 bases to trimming and J lost 4 bases, with 8 bases between them. CDR3 size: 13 residues. Germline values: CDR1 MNHNY, CDR2 SVGAGI (reference sequence). CDR3 protein: CASSYGTSYGYTF. DNA for the CDR3: TGTGCCAGCAGTTACGGGACATCCTATGGCTACACCTTC.

The CDR3 sequence is CASSSAGTGDKQYF. CDR3 bases: TGTGCCAGCAGCTCCGCCGGGACAGGGGACAAGCAGTACTTC. The chain recombines TRBV7-9 with TRBJ2-7; 10 nucleotides match TRBD1. The germline gives CDR1 SEHNR, CDR2 FQNEAQ (reference sequence). The CDR3 is 14 residues long. J was trimmed by 8 bases and V by 4 bases; bases with no gene match: 8.

Only one count was recorded for this clone. The V and J genes are TRBV7-6 and TRBJ2-3; TRBD1 matches 7 bases. The V segment lost 5 bases and the J segment 1 base; nucleotides outside the gene matches: 6. The CDR3 spans 15 residues. Germline V gives CDR1 SGHVS, CDR2 FNYEAQ. The chain's CDR3 is CASSETGYGTDTQYF. The CDR3 DNA is TGTGCCAGCAGCGAGACAGGGTACGGCACAGATACGCAGTATTTT.

The V call is TRBV19, the J call TRBJ2-1; 10 nucleotides line up with TRBD2. Germline V gene lookup returns CDR1 LNHDA and CDR2 SQIVND (reference sequence). The ends lost 7 bases at V and 3 bases at J; junction bases unmatched: 6. The length of the CDR3 is 15 residues. CDR3 amino acids: CASTTQREGYNEQFF. DNA of the CDR3: TGTGCCAGTACTACTCAGCGGGAGGGCTACAATGAGCAGTTCTTC.

This chain links TRBV2 with TRBJ1-5; D remains unclear. Trimming removed 1 base from V and 10 bases from J, with 5 bases in between. This CDR3 is built from 11 residues. CDR1 is SNHLY and CDR2 is FYNNEI in the germline V gene. The CDR3 DNA is TGTGCCAGCAGTGAAGGAGGTCCCCAGCATTTT. Its translation is CASSEGGPQHF.

This clone was detected only a few times. The chain couples TRBV6-4 to TRBJ1-1; perhaps TRBD1 as D (6 bases). Trimming took 0 bases from V and 7 from J, leaving 9 bases between them. Germline assignment: CDR1 MRHNA and CDR2 SNTAGT. CDR3 length: 13 amino acids. CDR3 loop: CASSDSPQGEAFF. The CDR3 nucleotides are TGTGCCAGCAGTGACTCCCCACAGGGTGAAGCTTTCTTT.

The V and J genes are TRBV27 and TRBJ2-3; 10 nucleotides line up with TRBD2. Germline V lookup: CDR1 MNHEY, CDR2 SMNVEV (reference sequence). The CDR3 totals 15 residues. The J segment lost 3 bases and the V segment lost 8 bases, leaving 8 bases of the junction unmatched. CDR3 nucleotide sequence: TGTGCCAGCGCGACTCGGACTAGCGGAACAGATACGCAGTATTTT. Translated, it gives CASATRTSGTDTQYF.

The chain combines TRBV30 with TRBJ2-7; possible D gene TRBD2, 6 bases. This CDR3 region has 12 residues. Germline lookup yields CDR1 GTSNPN and CDR2 SVGIG (reference sequence). V was shortened by 5 bases and J by 1 base, with 9 bases between the two germline ends. The CDR3 region is CAWDRGSYEQYF. The CDR3 DNA is TGTGCCTGGGACCGGGGGTCCTACGAGCAGTACTTC.

CDR3 DNA sequence: TGTGCCAGCAGCTTATGGCCAGGGTCCTTCTCTGGAAACACCATATATTTT. It encodes CASSLWPGSFSGNTIYF. The chain has TRBV7-2 and TRBJ1-3, with a weak D call TRBD1 (5 bases). This CDR3 is built from 17 residues. V was pared by 2 bases and J by 0 bases, with 14 bases between. CDR1 and CDR2 (germline): SGHTA, FQGNSA.

The table lists this clone with a count of one. The rearrangement joins TRBV9 to TRBJ2-1, with 7 bases matching TRBD2. The CDR3 totals 15 residues. Germline CDR1 and CDR2: SGDLS and YYNGEE. The V and J ends lost 0 bases and 4 bases, in that order; junction bases with no gene match: 4. The CDR3 region is CASSVAGLPYNEQFF. The CDR3, as DNA: TGTGCCAGCAGCGTAGCGGGACTACCTTACAATGAGCAGTTCTTC.

This chain connects TRBV11-3 to TRBJ2-7, with 13 bases aligning to TRBD2. Germline V CDR1 and CDR2: SGHNT, YENEEA. The junction had 13 bases not matched to a gene; V was cut back by 1 base and J by 7 bases. The CDR3 has 18 residues. As DNA, the CDR3 is TGTGCCAGCAGCTTAGCAACCGGGGCGGGACTAGCGGGAATTGAGCAGTACTTC. Translating gives CASSLATGAGLAGIEQYF.

The chain recombines TRBV15 with TRBJ2-7; D remains unclear. Trimming took 5 bases from V and 5 from J, leaving 13 bases between them. CDR1 is LNHNV and CDR2 is YYDKDF in the germline V gene (reference sequence). CDR3 length: 13 residues. The CDR3 protein is CATSPGDHHEQYF. The CDR3 DNA reads TGTGCCACCAGCCCCGGAGACCATCACGAGCAGTACTTC.

The gene calls are TRBV7-9 and TRBJ2-7, with 8 nucleotides matching TRBD2. CDR3 length: 17 residues. After removal of 3 bases from V and 0 bases from J, the junction contained 10 bases not matched to a gene. Germline-derived CDR1 and CDR2 are SEHNR and FQNEAQ (reference sequence). The CDR3 region is CASSLGVTSGNSYEQYF. Written as DNA, the CDR3 is TGTGCCAGCAGCTTGGGGGTAACTAGCGGTAACTCCTACGAGCAGTACTTC. The full variable domain, rest sourced from reference TRBV7-9 and TRBJ2-7, is DTGVSQNPRHKITKRGQNVTFRCDPISEHNRLYWYRQTLGQGPEFLTYFQNEAQLEKSRLLSDRFSAERPKGSFSTLEIQRTEQGDSAMYLCASSLGVTSGNSYEQYFGPGTRLTVT.

This clone was picked up one time. The chain employs TRBV28 and TRBJ2-3, with D tentatively TRBD2 (6 bases). This CDR3 has 14 amino acids. V was pared by 10 bases and J by 2 bases, with 16 bases between. Germline V gives CDR1 MDHEN, CDR2 SYDVKM. The CDR3 bases are TGTGCCAACAACGGACGGGGGAACACAGATACGCAGTATTTT. Amino acids: CANNGRGNTDTQYF.

The rearrangement links TRBV7-9 to TRBJ2-7; weak D call: TRBD1 (5 bases). The CDR3 has 12 residues. Germline V CDR1 and CDR2: SEHNR, FQNEAQ (reference sequence). V lost 5 bases and J lost 3, with 8 bases in between. Here the CDR3 DNA reads TGTGCCAGCAGCCGACAGATCTACGAGCAGTACTTC. Translation: CASSRQIYEQYF.